A single TCR beta chain is shown here with its context. The sample originates from a study of cytomegalovirus exposure and HLA in healthy donors. Per germline, CDR1 SGHRS and CDR2 YFSETQ. V lost 0 bases to trimming and J lost 4 bases, with 12 bases between them. CDR3 length: 15 amino acids. TCRdb's copy holds only in-frame clones and misses some; the assay was immunoSEQ multiplex PCR. The table has some 330,000 clones, roughly 85% seen once. Source material: PBMCs. This sequence joins TRBV5-1 and TRBJ2-3; D ambiguous. This clonotype was obtained from a woman younger than 30 in good health and CMV-seronegative. CDR3 in amino acids: CASSLGGVGADTQYF. Written as DNA, the CDR3 is TGCGCCAGCAGCTTGGGCGGAGTGGGTGCAGATACGCAGTATTTT. Full variable domain (missing parts from reference TRBV5-1 and TRBJ2-3): KAGVTQTPRYLIKTRGQQVTLSCSPISGHRSVSWYQQTPGQGLQFLFEYFSETQRNKGNFPGRFSGRQFSNSRSEMNVSTLELGDSALYLCASSLGGVGADTQYFGPGTRLTVL.